Listed below are T cell receptor beta chains from one sample, sequenced in a study of identical twins. TCRdb ran MiXCR on the 5' RACE reads and lists one entry per CDR3 protein. Counted here are 1.5 million to 2 million distinct CDR3 sequences, more than 30% occurring once; the ten biggest clones make up 0.25% to 0.3%. Sequencing was performed on cord blood. These receptors all stem from a newborn girl in good health. Both conserved end residues are trimmed from each CDR3. The order of the fields is J gene, V gene, CDR3 protein.

j_gene: TRBJ2-7; v_gene: TRBV2; CDR3aa: ASRGTSWYEQY
j_gene: TRBJ2-3; v_gene: TRBV12-3/TRBV12-4; CDR3aa: ASSPMAGEPDTQY
j_gene: TRBJ1-1; v_gene: TRBV3-1; CDR3aa: ASSQGTVNTGAF
j_gene: TRBJ2-7; v_gene: TRBV7-2; CDR3aa: ASSSHRSYEQY
j_gene: TRBJ2-3; v_gene: TRBV20-1; CDR3aa: SASRLAGVGDTQY
j_gene: TRBJ2-3; v_gene: TRBV6-6; CDR3aa: ASSYSMTSSTDTQY
j_gene: TRBJ2-1; v_gene: TRBV12-3/TRBV12-4; CDR3aa: ASSLWTPNNEQF
j_gene: TRBJ1-4; v_gene: TRBV2; CDR3aa: ASSEVENRGGEKLF
j_gene: TRBJ1-1; v_gene: TRBV5-1; CDR3aa: ASSLIVTNTEAF
j_gene: TRBJ1-1; v_gene: TRBV6-6; CDR3aa: ASSYARVNTDAF
j_gene: TRBJ2-7; v_gene: TRBV11-2; CDR3aa: ASSSHRGGSYNEQY
j_gene: TRBJ2-7; v_gene: TRBV20-1; CDR3aa: CARDWGQNYEQY
j_gene: TRBJ1-2; v_gene: TRBV6-6; CDR3aa: ASSYSGRGDGYGYT
j_gene: TRBJ2-1; v_gene: TRBV29-1; CDR3aa: SAWTSGREDEQF
j_gene: TRBJ1-6; v_gene: TRBV6-5; CDR3aa: ASRDRGTIRSPLH
j_gene: TRBJ2-3; v_gene: TRBV3-1; CDR3aa: ASSQDHLAGVPDTQY
j_gene: TRBJ1-2; v_gene: TRBV10-3; CDR3aa: AISDRDRGNYGHT
j_gene: TRBJ1-4; v_gene: TRBV10-3; CDR3aa: AISEGFNEKLF
j_gene: .; v_gene: TRBV4-2; CDR3aa: ASSQERVRVEQY
j_gene: TRBJ1-2; v_gene: TRBV30; CDR3aa: AWRAEANYGYT
j_gene: TRBJ2-2; v_gene: TRBV28; CDR3aa: ASRERGYTGELF
j_gene: TRBJ2-7; v_gene: TRBV2; CDR3aa: ASTEGTTYSYEQY
j_gene: TRBJ2-5; v_gene: TRBV5-1; CDR3aa: TSSLEVEETQY
j_gene: TRBJ2-1; v_gene: TRBV27; CDR3aa: ASSLAQRGHYNEQF
j_gene: TRBJ2-5; v_gene: TRBV12-3/TRBV12-4; CDR3aa: ASSQPSQLAGDQETQY